The clone carrying this T cell receptor (beta chain) was seen once. Its target is unknown. This entry comes from a study of T cells in Graves' hyperthyroidism and ophthalmopathy. Study in general: Peripheral blood was drawn at first diagnosis, prior to all treatment. Regarding the study as a whole: Most thyroid-expanded clonotypes above 0.001 were also found in blood. Stable hyperthyroidism and ophthalmopathy were separated using 13 V-J signatures.

Not enrolled were patients with uncontrolled infection, other autoimmune disease, pregnancy or lactation. The ends were cut back, 0 bases at V and 10 bases at J, with 14 bases in the middle. This CDR3 is built from 14 residues. Germline V CDR1 and CDR2: KGHDR, SFDVKD. TCR beta CDR3 region amplification was performed from RNA transcripts. First-round RT-PCR of the TCR CDR3 relied on the HTBI primer set. In TCRdb, the multiplex PCR reads were re-called with MiXCR into one record per CDR3 protein. The sample holds fewer than 550,000 distinct CDR3 sequences; 15% to 19% are singletons and the top ten take around 14%.

The receptor's source is a woman under 30 with Graves' hyperthyroidism. This chain uses TRBV24-1 with TRBJ1-1; possibly TRBD1 for D (5 bases). What was sequenced was blood. CDR3 in amino acids: CATSDLGFGAGAFF. DNA of the CDR3: TGTGCCACCAGTGATTTGGGGTTTGGGGCTGGAGCTTTCTTT.